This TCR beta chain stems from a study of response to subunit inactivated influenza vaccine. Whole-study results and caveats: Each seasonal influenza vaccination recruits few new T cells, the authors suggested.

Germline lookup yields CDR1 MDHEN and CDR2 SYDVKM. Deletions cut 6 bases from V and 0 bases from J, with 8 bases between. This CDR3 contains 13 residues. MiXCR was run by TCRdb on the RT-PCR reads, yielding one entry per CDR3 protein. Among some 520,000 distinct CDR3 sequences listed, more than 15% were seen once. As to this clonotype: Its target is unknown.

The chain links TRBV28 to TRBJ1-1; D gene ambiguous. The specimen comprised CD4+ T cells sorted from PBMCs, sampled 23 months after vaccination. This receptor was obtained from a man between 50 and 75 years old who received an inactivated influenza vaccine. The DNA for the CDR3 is TGTGCCAGCAGAGGGAGTTTGAACACTGAAGCTTTCTTT. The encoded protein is CASRGSLNTEAFF.